The T cell receptor (beta chain) under discussion was sequenced for a study of T cell responses to AZD1222 COVID-19 vaccine. Study observations and caveats: Donors, mostly white British, included more females; clonal diversity was possibly underestimated. The breadth and depth of Spike-specific TCRs increased once two AZD1222 doses had been given. Recipients of AZD1222 seropositive at baseline numbered only 5 to 7. Unmutated variant regions reportedly attract nearly half of all spike-specific TCRs.

Per the germline V gene, CDR1 is MNHEY and CDR2 is SVGEGT. CDR3 length: 14 residues. V gave up 3 bases and J gave up 4 bases, with 12 bases separating them. Using immunoSEQ multiplex PCR, the repertoire was profiled, and TCRdb retains in-frame clones only, with some absent. The table includes over 85,000 clones, about four fifths detected once. This clone was recorded once. What it binds is unknown. The receptor was derived from an adult in good health. The specimen was peripheral blood, collected on day 0 of AZD1222 vaccination. This sequence joins TRBV6-2 or TRBV6-3 and TRBJ1-2, with D perhaps TRBD1 (6 bases). The CDR3 spells CASSYLTGTYGYTF. The CDR3 nucleotides are TGTGCCAGCAGTTATCTAACAGGGACCTATGGCTACACCTTC.